The next 30 T cell receptor beta chains were all read from a single sample in a study of shared clonotypes between healthy human individuals. Only in-frame clones appear in the TCRdb table, and some are missing; sequencing was by immunoSEQ multiplex PCR. The data show millions of clones, roughly nine tenths seen once. Source material: naive CD4+ T cells sorted from blood. Subset: CD45RA+ positively selected. Every receptor here comes from a man aged 18-30 years in good health.

Turning to this clone: Within the sample, other DNA sequences also encode this same CDR3. The gene calls are TRBV20-1 and TRBJ2-7; no clear D gene. V was pared by 5 bases and J by 0 bases, with 5 bases between. The V gene's germline CDR1 is DFQATT and CDR2 SNEGSKA (reference sequence). This CDR3 comprises 11 residues. CDR3 amino acids: CSAGSSYEQYF. As DNA, the CDR3 is TGCAGTGCTGGTAGCTCCTACGAGCAGTACTTC.

With respect to this clone: Other DNA sequences from this sample encode an identical CDR3 as well. This chain uses TRBV6-1 with TRBJ1-4; D possibly corresponds to TRBD1 (6 bases). CDR3 size: 15 residues. The V end lost 6 bases, the J end lost 0 bases, and 11 bases lay between the germline ends. CDR1 and CDR2 (germline): MNHNS, SASEGT. CDR3 nucleotide sequence: TGTGCCAGCAGCGCCTGGACAGCAACTAATGAAAAACTGTTTTTT. This encodes CASSAWTATNEKLFF.

The rearrangement joins TRBV10-3 to TRBJ2-7; TRBD2 agrees at 8 bases. The length of the CDR3 is 14 residues. Per the germline V gene, CDR1 is ENHRY and CDR2 is SYGVKD. The junction had 3 bases not matched to a gene; V was cut back by 5 bases and J by 0 bases. CDR3: CAISPTSVSYEQYF. The CDR3 DNA is TGTGCCATCAGTCCGACTAGCGTCTCCTACGAGCAGTACTTC.

About this clone: Other DNA sequences in the sample encode the same CDR3. The gene calls are TRBV19 and TRBJ2-2; D unresolved. This CDR3 is 13 amino acids long. Deletions cut 4 bases from V and 0 bases from J, with 3 bases between. CDR1 LNHDA and CDR2 SQIVND come from the germline V gene (reference sequence). CDR3 nucleotides: TGTGCCAGTAGTACGGCGAACACCGGGGAGCTGTTTTTT. This encodes CASSTANTGELFF.

Points on this clone: Other DNA sequences in the sample encode the same CDR3. This chain uses TRBV30 with TRBJ2-7; D is undetermined. V dropped 5 bases and J dropped 2 bases, with 4 bases sitting between them. The germline CDR1 and CDR2 sequences are GTSNPN and SVGIG (reference sequence). The CDR3 runs 10 residues. In DNA form, the CDR3 reads TGTGCCTGGTCTACCTACGAGCAGTACTTC. Translating it yields CAWSTYEQYF. Combining the CDR3 with reference TRBV30 and TRBJ2-7 gives the whole variable domain SQTIHQWPATLVQPVGSPLSLECTVEGTSNPNLYWYRQAAGRGLQLLFYSVGIGQISSEVPQNLSASRPQDRQFILSSKKLLLSDSGFYLCAWSTYEQYFGPGTRLTVT.

The gene calls are TRBV5-1 and TRBJ2-7; 7 bases match TRBD2. The CDR3 is 14 residues long. The V segment lost 4 bases and the J segment 1 base; nucleotides outside the gene matches: 5. Germline V gene sequence: CDR1 SGHRS, CDR2 YFSETQ. CDR3 coding DNA: TGCGCCAGCAGCACACGGGACTATTCCTACGAGCAGTACTTC. It encodes CASSTRDYSYEQYF.

The genes are TRBV19 and TRBJ1-1, with 8 bases matching TRBD1. CDR1 LNHDA and CDR2 SQIVND come from the germline V gene (reference sequence). This CDR3 has 15 residues. J lost 6 bases, V lost 5 bases, and 11 bases had no gene match. This CDR3 is CASSLYDRGNAEAFF. CDR3 DNA: TGTGCCAGTAGTCTCTACGACAGGGGAAACGCTGAAGCTTTCTTT.

J is TRBJ2-7 and V is TRBV9, with D unclear. V was trimmed by 0 bases and J by 0 bases, leaving 7 bases between them. CDR3 length equals 14 residues. CDR1 SGDLS and CDR2 YYNGEE come from the germline V gene. CDR3 in amino acids: CASSVAPSSYEQYF. Written as DNA, the CDR3 is TGTGCCAGCAGCGTAGCTCCGAGCTCCTACGAGCAGTACTTC.

This chain uses TRBV18 with TRBJ1-4; D not certain. V was pared by 3 bases and J by 2 bases, with 16 bases between. CDR3 length: 17 amino acids. Germline CDR1 and CDR2: KGHSH and LQKENI. CDR3 protein: CASSPYMSPTTNEKLFF. The DNA of the CDR3 is TGTGCCAGCTCACCCTATATGTCACCCACCACTAATGAAAAACTGTTTTTT.

The J gene is TRBJ1-2, the V gene TRBV19, with a weak D call TRBD1 (6 bases). Germline values: CDR1 LNHDA, CDR2 SQIVND (reference sequence). This CDR3 spans 13 amino acids. The ends were cut back, 6 bases at V and 5 bases at J, with 13 bases in the middle. CDR3 protein: CASRDSRGYGYTF. The DNA of the CDR3 is TGTGCCAGTAGGGACAGCCGGGGGTATGGCTACACCTTC.

The chain employs TRBV11-3 and TRBJ2-7; D is unclear. Looked up from germline, CDR1 is SGHNT and CDR2 is YENEEA. The CDR3 contains 15 residues. V was clipped by 1 base and J by 0 bases, with 10 bases between them. CDR3 protein: CASSLGPVSSYEQYF. The CDR3 coding sequence is TGTGCCAGCAGCTTAGGTCCAGTATCCTCCTACGAGCAGTACTTC.

With respect to this clone: The junction differs from germline at one of its ends, possibly a read error. The rearrangement uses TRBV7-9 and TRBJ1-3, with D possibly being TRBD1 (5 bases). Germline V gene data show CDR1 as SEHNR and CDR2 as FQNEAQ (reference sequence). CDR3 length: 12 amino acids. The CDR3 loop is CASSSGGSTIYF. The CDR3 coding sequence is TGTGCCAGCAGCTCTGGGGGAAGCACCATATATTTT.

This rearrangement joins TRBV4-2 to TRBJ2-7; 9 bases are shared with TRBD2. V gave up 0 bases and J gave up 2 bases; unmatched junction bases: 8. The germline V gene has CDR1 LGHNA and CDR2 YNFKEQ. This CDR3 has 17 residues. CDR3 sequence (DNA): TGTGCCAGCAGCCAAGAAATTGTCGGCGGGGGGGCCTACGAGCAGTACTTC. Protein: CASSQEIVGGGAYEQYF.

The chain joins TRBV28 to TRBJ1-2, with a weak D call TRBD1 (6 bases). This CDR3 spans 14 amino acids. V lost 7 bases and J 2 bases, leaving 14 bases between the germline ends. The germline CDR1 and CDR2 sequences are MDHEN and SYDVKM. The CDR3 DNA reads as TGTGCCAGCACCCTACAGGGCGGAAACTATGGCTACACCTTC. Translating it yields CASTLQGGNYGYTF.

In DNA form, the CDR3 reads TGCGCCAGCAGCAGGAATTTAGGGGCCGACGAGACCCAGTACTTC. Translation: CASSRNLGADETQYF. The chain couples TRBV5-1 to TRBJ2-5; D is possibly TRBD1 (5 bases). Germline V CDR1 and CDR2: SGHRS, YFSETQ. CDR3 length equals 15 residues. V was pared by 4 bases and J by 5 bases, with 18 bases between. The complete variable domain, with remaining parts taken from reference TRBV5-1 and TRBJ2-5, reads KAGVTQTPRYLIKTRGQQVTLSCSPISGHRSVSWYQQTPGQGLQFLFEYFSETQRNKGNFPGRFSGRQFSNSRSEMNVSTLELGDSALYLCASSRNLGADETQYFGPGTRLLVL.

A word on this clone: This CDR3 is also generated by other DNA sequences in the sample. The chain has TRBV5-1 and TRBJ1-3, with D perhaps matching TRBD1 (5 bases). Germline V gives CDR1 SGHRS, CDR2 YFSETQ. Trimming took 1 base from V and 0 from J, leaving 8 bases between them. The CDR3 consists of 15 residues. CDR3: CASSLTGLSGNTIYF. The DNA for the CDR3 is TGCGCCAGCAGCTTGACAGGCCTCTCTGGAAACACCATATATTTT.

The chain employs TRBV7-9 and TRBJ2-1, with 9 bases aligning to TRBD1. The CDR3 spans 15 residues. Germline V lookup: CDR1 SEHNR, CDR2 FQNEAQ (reference sequence). Trimming at V came to 4 bases and at J to 5 bases, leaving 6 bases not matched to a gene. CDR3 DNA: TGTGCCAGCAGCTCGGGACAGGGTAACGACAATGAGCAGTTCTTC. Encoded protein: CASSSGQGNDNEQFF.

The CDR3 coding sequence is TGTGCCAGCAGTGCCGGACTAAAAGGGAACACGCAGTATTTT. Translated, it gives CASSAGLKGNTQYF. The rearrangement links TRBV25-1 to TRBJ2-3, with D maybe TRBD2 (6 bases). V lost 4 bases and J lost 9, with 17 bases in between. This CDR3 is 14 amino acids long. The germline CDR1 and CDR2 sequences are MGHDK and SYGVNS.

This clone was observed a few times. The rearrangement uses TRBV19 and TRBJ1-1; D is possibly TRBD1 (5 bases). The CDR3 runs to 15 residues. Per germline, CDR1 LNHDA and CDR2 SQIVND (reference sequence). V was trimmed by 4 bases and J by 2 bases, leaving 14 bases between them. The CDR3 DNA is TGTGCCAGTAGTACGGCTGGGGGAATCAACACTGAAGCTTTCTTT. Translation gives CASSTAGGINTEAFF.

The chain is built from TRBV7-8 and TRBJ1-3, with TRBD1 matching over 11 bases. V was pared by 2 bases and J by 0 bases, with 9 bases of the junction left unmatched. The CDR3 extends over 19 amino acids. Germline V lookup: CDR1 SGHVS, CDR2 FQNEAQ. The CDR3 DNA follows: TGTGCCAGCAGCTTAAGTCTTAGGACAGGGGGCCTCTCTGGAAACACCATATATTTT. It is translated as CASSLSLRTGGLSGNTIYF.

As for this clone: Other nucleotide sequences in the sample specify the same CDR3. The genes are TRBV28 and TRBJ1-4; D unclear. Germline-derived CDR1 and CDR2 are MDHEN and SYDVKM. Deletions cut 2 bases from V and 0 bases from J, with 4 bases between. The CDR3 consists of 14 residues. CDR3: CASSLLATNEKLFF. The CDR3 DNA follows: TGTGCCAGCAGTTTACTTGCAACTAATGAAAAACTGTTTTTT. Filled out from reference TRBV28 and TRBJ1-4, the complete variable domain reads DVKVTQSSRYLVKRTGEKVFLECVQDMDHENMFWYRQDPGLGLRLIYFSYDVKMKEKGDIPEGYSVSREKKERFSLILESASTNQTSMYLCASSLLATNEKLFFGSGTQLSVL.

The chain joins TRBV11-2 to TRBJ1-1; no clear D gene. This CDR3 is 15 amino acids long. The V end lost 1 base, the J end lost 3 bases, and 12 bases lay between the germline ends. Germline V gene lookup returns CDR1 SGHAT and CDR2 FQNNGV. The CDR3 reads CASSLVGKLDTEAFF. The CDR3 DNA follows: TGTGCCAGCAGCTTAGTCGGGAAACTGGACACTGAAGCTTTCTTT.

This chain connects TRBV7-3 to TRBJ1-2; 9 bases map to TRBD1. CDR3 length equals 17 residues. The V gene's germline CDR1 is SGHTA and CDR2 FQGTGA. With 2 bases clipped from V and 8 bases from J, the junction kept 15 bases outside the gene matches. As DNA, the CDR3 is TGTGCCAGCAGCTTAGCCGGGACAGGGCCTGCGGGGAGCGGCTACACCTTC. It encodes CASSLAGTGPAGSGYTF.

This chain uses TRBV5-6 with TRBJ2-5, with TRBD1 as a possible D gene (6 bases). V was cut by 4 bases and J by 5 bases, with 12 bases left in between. CDR1 SGHDT and CDR2 YYEEEE come from the germline V gene. This CDR3 comprises 13 residues. The CDR3 coding sequence is TGTGCCAGCAGCCTATGGACAGTGGAGACCCAGTACTTC. It is translated as CASSLWTVETQYF.

CDR3 nucleotides: TGTGCCAGCAGTGACGACAGGCTGAACACTGAAGCTTTCTTT. Protein sequence: CASSDDRLNTEAFF. This chain joins TRBV6-1 and TRBJ1-1; the D gene is possibly TRBD1 (6 bases). The CDR3 covers 14 residues. The V and J ends lost 3 bases and 0 bases respectively, with 8 bases between them. CDR1 is MNHNS, CDR2 SASEGT, per germline.

The chain joins TRBV5-4 to TRBJ2-5, with D perhaps TRBD2 (6 bases). Germline V gene sequence: CDR1 SGHNT, CDR2 YYREEE (reference sequence). V was shortened by 4 bases and J by 4 bases, with 11 bases between the two germline ends. This CDR3 comprises 13 residues. The CDR3 loop reads CASSPEGPETQYF. The DNA for the CDR3 is TGTGCCAGCAGCCCGGAGGGACCAGAGACCCAGTACTTC.

This clone was observed a single time. Different DNA sequences within this sample yield the same CDR3. This sequence joins TRBV29-1 and TRBJ2-7; D unclear. This CDR3 is 14 amino acids long. The germline V gene encodes CDR1 SQVTM and CDR2 ANQGSEA. V gave up 4 bases and J gave up 0 bases, with 13 bases separating them. CDR3 DNA: TGCAGCGTTGGTCTGTTGGGCAGCTCCTACGAGCAGTACTTC. It is translated as CSVGLLGSSYEQYF.

The V gene is TRBV11-3, the J gene TRBJ2-1; D call uncertain. The germline CDR1 and CDR2 sequences are SGHNT and YENEEA. Trimming removed 2 bases from V and 9 bases from J, with 8 bases in between. This CDR3 is built from 12 residues. The CDR3 DNA reads TGTGCCAGCAGCTTACGCGGCATTGAGCAGTTCTTC. It yields the protein CASSLRGIEQFF.

The chain recombines TRBV5-4 with TRBJ2-1, with D maybe TRBD1 (5 bases). Trimming removed 0 bases from V and 5 bases from J, with 12 bases in between. Germline loops: CDR1 SGHNT, CDR2 YYREEE (reference sequence). The CDR3 sequence is 15 residues long. The CDR3 sequence: CASSLEGSYHNEQFF. The CDR3 DNA reads as TGTGCCAGCAGCTTGGAGGGGTCTTACCACAATGAGCAGTTCTTC.

The chain recombines TRBV5-6 with TRBJ1-2, with D unresolved. Germline assignment: CDR1 SGHDT and CDR2 YYEEEE. There are 13 residues in the CDR3. Deletions cut 4 bases from V and 4 bases from J, with 11 bases between. The CDR3 here is CASSRTEGYGYTF. In DNA, the CDR3 is TGTGCCAGCAGCCGCACAGAGGGCTATGGCTACACCTTC.